This T cell receptor (beta chain) was obtained from a study of response to subunit inactivated influenza vaccine. TCRdb fed the RT-PCR reads into MiXCR, producing one record per CDR3 protein. This sample has 500,000 to 750,000 distinct CDR3 sequences, with approximately 15% found just once. V lost 0 bases to trimming and J lost 3 bases, with 5 bases between them. This CDR3 has 13 amino acids. The receptor comes from a man aged 50 to 59 who received an inactivated influenza vaccine. Sequenced here: PBMCs from blood, sampled roughly 12 days after vaccination. This chain connects TRBV12-3 or TRBV12-4 to TRBJ1-2; the D is unclear. CDR3 bases: TGTGCCAGCAGTTTAGCAGGGTACTATGGCTACACCTTC. It translates to CASSLAGYYGYTF.